In its sample, the clone carrying this TCR beta chain was seen once. The source of the sample is a study of blood T cell repertoires in COVID-19. CDR3 length equals 12 residues. Germline V gene lookup returns CDR1 SQVTM and CDR2 ANQGSEA. Trimming removed 5 bases at V and 6 bases at J, with 11 bases between. This table comes from immunoSEQ multiplex PCR, and its TCRdb copy is limited to in-frame clones, with some not included. The data contain 230,000 or so clones, 80% to 85% of them singletons. Sequencing was performed on peripheral blood. The sequence was obtained from a man between 25 and 39 years old with active or convalescent COVID-19. The chain uses TRBV29-1 and TRBJ1-5; weak D call: TRBD1 (6 bases). The CDR3: CSVQGLGQPQHF. CDR3 nucleotides: TGCAGCGTTCAGGGGCTGGGTCAGCCCCAGCATTTT.